This T cell receptor beta chain was observed in a study of T cells in Graves' hyperthyroidism and ophthalmopathy. Trimming took 5 bases from V and 3 from J; bases not matched to a gene: 9. The CDR3 has 16 residues. From RNA transcripts, TCR beta CDR3 regions were amplified. The study used the HTBI primer set for a first-round RT-PCR of the TCR CDR3. MiXCR was run by TCRdb on the multiplex PCR reads, yielding one entry per CDR3 protein. The data contain around 700,000 distinct CDR3 sequences, over 35% of them singletons. The V and J genes are TRBV6-7 and TRBJ1-1, with 10 bases that match TRBD1. TRBV6-7 is reported as an ORF; its role is uncertain. Specimen: blood. The sequence was collected from a woman aged 40 to 49 with Graves' hyperthyroidism. The CDR3 DNA is TGTGCCAGCAGTCACCTCTTGGGGACAGGGGACACTGAAGCTTTCTTT. It encodes CASSHLLGTGDTEAFF.